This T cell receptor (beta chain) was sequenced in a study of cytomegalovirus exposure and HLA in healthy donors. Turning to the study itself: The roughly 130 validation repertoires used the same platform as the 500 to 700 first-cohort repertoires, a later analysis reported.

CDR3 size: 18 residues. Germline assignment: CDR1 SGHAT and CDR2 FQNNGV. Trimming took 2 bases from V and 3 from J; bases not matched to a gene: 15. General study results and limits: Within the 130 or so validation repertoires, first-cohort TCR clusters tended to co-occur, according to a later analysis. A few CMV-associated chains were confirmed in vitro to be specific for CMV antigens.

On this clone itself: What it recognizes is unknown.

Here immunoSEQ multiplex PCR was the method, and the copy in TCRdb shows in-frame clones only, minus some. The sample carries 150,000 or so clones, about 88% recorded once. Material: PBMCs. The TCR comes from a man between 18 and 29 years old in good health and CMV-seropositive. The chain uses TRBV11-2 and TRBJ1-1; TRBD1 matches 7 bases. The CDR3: CASSLRAGLGRGDTEAFF. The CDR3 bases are TGTGCCAGCAGCTTAAGAGCGGGTCTCGGCAGGGGGGACACTGAAGCTTTCTTT.